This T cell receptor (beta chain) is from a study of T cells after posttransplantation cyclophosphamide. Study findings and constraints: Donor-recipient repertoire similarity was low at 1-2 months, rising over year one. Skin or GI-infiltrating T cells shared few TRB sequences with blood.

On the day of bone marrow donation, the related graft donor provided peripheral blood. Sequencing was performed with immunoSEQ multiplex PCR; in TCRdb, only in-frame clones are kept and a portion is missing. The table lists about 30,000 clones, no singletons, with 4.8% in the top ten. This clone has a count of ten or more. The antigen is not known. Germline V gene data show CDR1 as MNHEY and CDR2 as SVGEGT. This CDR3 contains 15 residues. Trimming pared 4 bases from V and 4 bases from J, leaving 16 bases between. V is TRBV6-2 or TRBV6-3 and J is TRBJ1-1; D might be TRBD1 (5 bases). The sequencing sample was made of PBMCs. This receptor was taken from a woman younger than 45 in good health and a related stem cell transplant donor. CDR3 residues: CASSSPTVLGTEAFF. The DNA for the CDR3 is TGTGCCAGCAGTTCCCCGACAGTTCTAGGCACTGAAGCTTTCTTT.